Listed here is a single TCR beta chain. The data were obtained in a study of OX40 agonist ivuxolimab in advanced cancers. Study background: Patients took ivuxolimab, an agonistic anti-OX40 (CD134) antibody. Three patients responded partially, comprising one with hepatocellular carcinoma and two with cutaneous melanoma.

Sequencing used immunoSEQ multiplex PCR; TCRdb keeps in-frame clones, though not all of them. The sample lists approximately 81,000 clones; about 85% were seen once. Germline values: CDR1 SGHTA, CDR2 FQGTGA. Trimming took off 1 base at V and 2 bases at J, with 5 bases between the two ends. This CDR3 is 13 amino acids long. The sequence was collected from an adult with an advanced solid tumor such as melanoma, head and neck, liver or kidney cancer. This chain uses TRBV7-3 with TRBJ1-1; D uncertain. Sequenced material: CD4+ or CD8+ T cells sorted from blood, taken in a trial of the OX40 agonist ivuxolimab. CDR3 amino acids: CASSLKRNTEAFF. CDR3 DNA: TGTGCCAGCAGCTTAAAACGAAACACTGAAGCTTTCTTT.